The source of this T cell receptor (beta chain) is a study of cytomegalovirus exposure and HLA in healthy donors. Notes on the study in general: An analysis was carried out later, and it reportedly showed fewer N-insertions in an Asian-associated ancestry cluster than the 666-donor mean. Most TCRs appeared rarely, but some public TCRs recurred in many donors. TRBV6-2, TRBV6-3 and some other V segments were excluded as indistinguishable.

The PCR was carried out with 60 Vbeta primers and 13 Jbeta primers. Libraries were prepared by immunoSEQ multiplex PCR; TCRdb keeps only in-frame clonotypes and omits some of them. The sample holds 210,000 or so clones, around nine tenths seen once. Details on this clone: Its cognate antigen is unknown.

V was pared by 5 bases and J by 3 bases, with 10 bases of the junction left unmatched. CDR1 and CDR2 from the germline V gene are SEHNR and FQNEAQ (reference sequence). This CDR3 comprises 15 residues. The sequence was obtained from a woman in her late teens or twenties in good health and CMV-seronegative. The chain couples TRBV7-9 to TRBJ2-7, with 7 bases lining up with TRBD2. Sequences were obtained from PBMCs. The chain's CDR3 is CASSPRGGEVYEQYF. The DNA for the CDR3 is TGTGCCAGCAGCCCTAGGGGAGGGGAGGTCTACGAGCAGTACTTC.